Shown below are 9 T cell receptor beta chains from a single sample sequenced in a study of cytomegalovirus exposure and HLA in healthy donors. The PCR ran on 60 Vbeta and 13 Jbeta primers. TCRdb's copy holds only in-frame clones and misses some; the assay was immunoSEQ multiplex PCR. The sample contains about 130,000 clones, around 83% of which appear only once. Sequencing was done on a sample of PBMCs. Receptors were obtained from a girl aged 2 to 9 in good health and CMV-seronegative.

The V gene is TRBV7-2, the J gene TRBJ2-6; possibly TRBD1 for D (6 bases). Germline assignment: CDR1 SGHTA and CDR2 FQGNSA. The ends were cut back, 4 bases at V and 0 bases at J, with 19 bases in the middle. This CDR3 comprises 19 residues. The CDR3 here is CASSSRWAGVISGANVLTF. The DNA for the CDR3 is TGTGCCAGCAGCTCCAGGTGGGCAGGGGTAATCTCTGGGGCCAACGTCCTGACTTTC.

CDR3 amino acids: CASSGQGRSNEKLFF. In DNA form, the CDR3 reads TGTGCCAGCAGCGGACAGGGTAGGAGCAATGAAAAACTGTTTTTT. This sequence joins TRBV6-6 and TRBJ1-4, with TRBD1 identical over 8 bases. Germline V lookup: CDR1 MNHNY, CDR2 SVGAGI (reference sequence). Germline trimming cut 6 bases from V and 5 bases from J; bases unmatched to any gene: 8. The CDR3 loop spans 15 amino acids.

The V call is TRBV27, the J call TRBJ1-5; D is ambiguous. There are 19 residues in the CDR3. Per the germline V gene, CDR1 is MNHEY and CDR2 is SMNVEV (reference sequence). V was pared by 1 base and J by 1 base, with 20 bases between. This CDR3 reads CASSLFSGPTGRSNQPQHF. The CDR3 DNA reads TGTGCCAGCAGTTTATTTTCCGGACCGACGGGAAGGAGCAATCAGCCCCAGCATTTT.

The V call is TRBV27, the J call TRBJ2-1; TRBD2 matches at 10 bases. The trim removed 4 bases at V and 8 bases at J, leaving 8 bases unmatched. The V gene's germline CDR1 is MNHEY and CDR2 SMNVEV (reference sequence). This CDR3 region has 15 residues. CDR3 nucleotides: TGTGCCAGCAGTTCTCTAGCGGGAGTGATCGATGAGCAGTTCTTC. It translates to CASSSLAGVIDEQFF.

There are a few counts of this clone. The chain carries TRBV2 and TRBJ1-2; D is undetermined. The germline V and J ends were trimmed by 10 bases and 2 bases, with 11 bases remaining between them. Germline assignment: CDR1 SNHLY and CDR2 FYNNEI. The CDR3 runs to 12 residues. The CDR3 region is CATSTSNYGYTF. The CDR3 DNA sequence: TGTGCCACCTCGACATCCAACTATGGCTACACCTTC.

The chain carries TRBV7-9 and TRBJ2-5; TRBD2 aligns across 9 bases. V was pared by 0 bases and J by 1 base, with 6 bases of the junction left unmatched. The CDR3 runs 17 residues. Germline CDR1 and CDR2: SEHNR and FQNEAQ (reference sequence). CDR3 in DNA: TGTGCCAGCAGCTTAGCTAGCGGGGGTTTTTTCCAAGAGACCCAGTACTTC. Residues: CASSLASGGFFQETQYF.

J is TRBJ2-3 and V is TRBV7-6; 7 nucleotides match TRBD2. CDR1 is SGHVS, CDR2 FNYEAQ, per germline. V was pared by 4 bases and J by 0 bases, with 19 bases of the junction left unmatched. The CDR3 is made up of 20 amino acids. The CDR3: CASSSGGWQAQSSSTDTQYF. CDR3 nucleotides: TGTGCCAGCAGCTCGGGGGGTTGGCAGGCCCAGAGTTCTAGCACAGATACGCAGTATTTT.

The chain links TRBV28 to TRBJ2-3, with TRBD1 identical over 9 bases. With V trimmed by 6 bases and J by 1 base, 11 bases remained unmatched. The length of the CDR3 is 17 residues. Germline V gene data show CDR1 as MDHEN and CDR2 as SYDVKM. CDR3 loop: CASSRARTGVGTDTQYF. As DNA, the CDR3 is TGTGCCAGCAGCCGAGCCAGGACAGGGGTGGGCACAGATACGCAGTATTTT.

This sequence joins TRBV9 and TRBJ1-1, with 7 positions matching TRBD1. Germline-derived CDR1 and CDR2 are SGDLS and YYNGEE. J was trimmed by 0 bases and V by 2 bases; bases with no gene match: 4. This CDR3 is 15 amino acids long. CDR3 sequence reads: CASSVGGGLNTEAFF. The CDR3 bases are TGTGCCAGCAGCGTTGGAGGGGGCTTGAACACTGAAGCTTTCTTT.